This record concerns one TCR beta chain sequence. Its cognate antigen is unknown. Method: immunoSEQ multiplex PCR; TCRdb's copy keeps in-frame clones and lacks some. The sample contains 350,000 to 500,000 clones, around 89% of which appear only once. The data originate from a study of Ad26.COV2.S vaccination and SARS-CoV-2 variants. For the study at large: The donor belonged to the COV1001 Ad26.COV2.S trial arm. Administration of Ad26.COV2.S was intramuscular, either once or twice 56 days apart.

V lost 1 base to trimming and J lost 4 bases; unmatched junction nucleotides: 9. Germline V CDR1 and CDR2: MDHEN, SYDVKM. This CDR3 has 16 residues. The sample's treatment: roughly 19 received Ad26.COV2.S at low or high dose, single or two shots; 5 received placebo; per-sample allocation not given. Day 63 after the first injection of vaccine or placebo was the sampling time. The vaccine delivered Wuhan-strain SARS-CoV-2 spike through an Ad26 vector. Whole-study results and caveats: Using TCR breadth and depth analyses may have led to underestimated total T cell responses.

The V call is TRBV28, the J call TRBJ2-5; 7 nucleotides align to TRBD1. The sample here was peripheral blood, taken in a trial of Ad26.COV2.S vaccine versus placebo. The origin of this receptor is a person aged 18-60 years who received the Ad26.COV2.S COVID-19 vaccine or a placebo. The CDR3 spells CASSLSRTGPGETQYF. The CDR3 DNA is TGTGCCAGCAGTTTATCTCGGACAGGTCCCGGAGAGACCCAGTACTTC.